A selection of T cell receptor beta chains follows, all from one sample in a study of shared clonotypes between healthy human individuals. Here immunoSEQ multiplex PCR was the method, and the copy in TCRdb shows in-frame clones only, minus some. The sample yields about 1 million clones, approximately 78% seen once. The sample consisted of memory CD4+ T cells from PBMCs. These TCRs come from a young man in good health. Some clones in this sample may be carry-over from other donors' samples. The CDR3 runs from the conserved cysteine through the conserved F or W. A D gene is named only where the DNA matches it firmly. Size values are once, few and many counts, or a class for expanded clones, and some rows have none.

v_gene	d_gene	j_gene	abundance	CDR3nt	CDR3aa
TRBV28	TRBD1	TRBJ2-4	.	TGTGCCAGCAGTTTGGGGACAGCCACCCTCGGGGCCAAAAACATTCAGTACTTC	CASSLGTATLGAKNIQYF
TRBV5-6	.	TRBJ2-5	few	TGTGCCAGCAGCTTTAAAAGGGTAGAGACCCAGTACTTC	CASSFKRVETQYF
TRBV15	.	TRBJ2-3	.	TGTGCCACCAGCAGTTTCGACAGGCGGGTCACAGATACGCAGTATTTT	CATSSFDRRVTDTQYF
TRBV5-4	.	TRBJ1-1	.	TGTGCCAGCAGCCAACCCCGAGGTATGAACACTGAAGCTTTCTTT	CASSQPRGMNTEAFF
TRBV5-1	TRBD2	TRBJ2-1	once	TGCGCCAGCAGCTTGGCAGCGGGAATCCTCAATGAGCAGTTCTTC	CASSLAAGILNEQFF
TRBV9	TRBD1	TRBJ2-3	once	TGTGCCAGCAGCGAGTCGGGACAGGACCTCTCCTCAGATACGCAGTATTTT	CASSESGQDLSSDTQYF
TRBV28	.	TRBJ2-1	.	TGTGCCACCTCAGGGTTGAATGAGCAGTTCTTC	CATSGLNEQFF
TRBV4-2	.	TRBJ2-3	.	TGTGCCAGCAGCCAAGATCCGATCGGGAGCACAGATACGCAGTATTTT	CASSQDPIGSTDTQYF
TRBV18	.	TRBJ2-1	once	TGTGCCAGCTCACCGGGGGCTAGCTCCTACAATGAGCAGTTCTTC	CASSPGASSYNEQFF
TRBV7-2	.	TRBJ1-5	.	TGTGCCAGCAGCTTAGCAGTATCAAGAGGCAATCAGCCCCAGCATTTT	CASSLAVSRGNQPQHF
TRBV6-5	.	TRBJ2-7	.	TGTGCCAGCACCGACCCGGGTCGCTACGAGCAGTACTTC	CASTDPGRYEQYF
TRBV6-4	.	TRBJ2-7	.	TGTGCCAGCAGTGACTCGAACCGTACGAAGAGGTCCTCCTACGAGCAGTACTTC	CASSDSNRTKRSSYEQYF
TRBV9	.	TRBJ2-6	many	TGTGCCAGCAGCGTAGTCAGCTCTGGGGCCAACGTCCTGACTTTC	CASSVVSSGANVLTF
TRBV11-2	.	TRBJ2-3	.	TGTGCCAGCAGCTTGGGCCGGGCTAGTCTCGATACGCAGTATTTT	CASSLGRASLDTQYF
TRBV19	TRBD2	TRBJ2-5	.	TGTGCCAGTAGCGCCGGGACTAGCGGGACACCCTGGGGGACCCAGTACTTC	CASSAGTSGTPWGTQYF
TRBV18	TRBD1	TRBJ2-1	few	TGTGCCAGCGCCGGGACAGGGGGATACAATGAGCAGTTCTTC	CASAGTGGYNEQFF
TRBV6-5	.	TRBJ2-2	.	TGTGCCAGCAGCAAGAACAGGGAGGAGCTGTTTTTT	CASSKNREELFF
TRBV7-9	.	TRBJ1-1	.	TGTGCCAGCAGCTTCGGGTTCAGGGAAACTGAAGCTTTCTTT	CASSFGFRETEAFF
TRBV5-6	TRBD1	TRBJ2-3	.	TGTGCCAGCAGCTTGCAGGGGGCATCAGATACGCAGTATTTT	CASSLQGASDTQYF
TRBV27	TRBD1	TRBJ2-6	.	TGTGCCAGCAGTCAACGGGACAGCAGTTACTCTGGGGCCAACGTCCTGACTTTC	CASSQRDSSYSGANVLTF
TRBV5-1	TRBD1	TRBJ2-1	.	TGCGCCAGCAGCACCACGGGACAGGGGCTAAACAATGAGCAGTTCTTC	CASSTTGQGLNNEQFF
TRBV9	TRBD2	TRBJ2-5	.	TGTGCCAGCAGCCCGACTAGCGGTCAAGAGACCCAGTACTTC	CASSPTSGQETQYF
TRBV6-1	.	TRBJ2-7	.	TGTGCCAGCAGTGAACAAATTCACGAGCAGTACTTC	CASSEQIHEQYF